This is a list of T cell receptor beta chains from one sample in a study of blood T cell repertoires in COVID-19. The table came from immunoSEQ multiplex PCR; TCRdb's copy has only in-frame clones and leaves some out. The data hold 160,000 or so clones, with roughly 74% observed a single time. The sample taken for sequencing was peripheral blood. The receptors stem from a woman aged 80 or older with acute or convalescent COVID-19. CDR3s leave out the opening cysteine and the closing phenylalanine or tryptophan. Fields, in order: J gene, V gene, CDR3 length, CDR3 protein.

>TRBJ1-1|TRBV27|10
ASYTGTTEAF
>TRBJ1-4|TRBV14|15
ASSQEARGRSNEKLF
>TRBJ1-1|TRBV6-2/TRBV6-3|10
ASSLQLREAF
>TRBJ2-1|TRBV7-9|11
ASSFGGPYEQF
>TRBJ1-5|TRBV7-9|12
ASSLGTGGRPQH
>TRBJ1-1|TRBV3-1/TRBV3-2|12
ASSQTGMNTEAF
>TRBJ1-1|TRBV15|14
ATSRDLRSSDTEAF
>TRBJ2-3|TRBV30|9
AWTHRDTQY
>TRBJ1-4|TRBV6-5|13
ASRRQGARGEKLF
>TRBJ1-6|TRBV5-1|13
ASSFQGRYNSPLH
>TRBJ1-2|TRBV6-5|10
ASSFELYGYT